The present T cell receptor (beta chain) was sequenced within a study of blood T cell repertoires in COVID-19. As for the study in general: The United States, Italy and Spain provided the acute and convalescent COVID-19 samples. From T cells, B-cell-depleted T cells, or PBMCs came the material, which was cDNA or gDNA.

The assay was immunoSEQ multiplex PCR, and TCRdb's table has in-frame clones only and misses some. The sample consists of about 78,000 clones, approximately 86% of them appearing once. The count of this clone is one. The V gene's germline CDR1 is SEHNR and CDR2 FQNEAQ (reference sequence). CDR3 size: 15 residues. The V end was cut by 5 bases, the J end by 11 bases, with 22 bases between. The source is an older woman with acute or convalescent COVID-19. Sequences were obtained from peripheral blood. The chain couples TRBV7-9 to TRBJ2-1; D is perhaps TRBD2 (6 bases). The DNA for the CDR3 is TGTGCCAGCAGCGAACTCCAGGGACTCCCAGGCCAGCAGTTCTTC. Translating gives CASSELQGLPGQQFF.